This T cell receptor (beta chain) was identified during a study of cytomegalovirus exposure and HLA in healthy donors. On the study more broadly: Later analysis reported that the roughly 130 validation repertoires shared the platform of the roughly 710 first-cohort repertoires.

The study, taken as a whole, reports: The classifier reportedly diagnosed cytomegalovirus status with high specificity and sensitivity. Cytomegalovirus association was assigned to about 150 TCR beta chains.

Assay: immunoSEQ multiplex PCR; the TCRdb copy retains only in-frame clones and omits some. The sample yields 200,000 to 300,000 clones, about nine tenths seen once. Comment on this clone: The antigen is unknown.

The CDR3 consists of 15 residues. Germline CDR1 and CDR2: MDHEN and SYDVKM. With 4 bases clipped from V and 6 bases from J, the junction kept 2 bases outside the gene matches. The sample comprised PBMCs. This chain uses TRBV28 with TRBJ2-1, with 14 bases fitting TRBD2. The TCR originated in a woman younger than 45 in good health and CMV-seronegative. CDR3 protein: CASSSTSGRVNEQFF. The CDR3, as DNA: TGTGCCAGCAGTTCGACTAGCGGGAGGGTCAATGAGCAGTTCTTC.